This TCR beta chain was profiled in a study of CD8 T cells in ankylosing spondylitis. Study conclusions and caveats: Reports of some motif variants in reactive arthritis synovial fluid and blood predate this one.

From the 5' RACE reads, TCRdb called clonotypes with MiXCR, one entry per CDR3 protein. The sample lists about 240,000 distinct CDR3 sequences, around 9.2% occurring once. The CDR3 contains 16 residues. This clonotype was seen ten or more times. The target antigen is unknown. Sample: blood, either unsorted or a sorted T cell fraction (not recorded which). The origin of this receptor is a male donor with ankylosing spondylitis or in good health (not recorded which). This sequence joins TRBV21-1 and TRBJ2-1; TRBD1 reflects the table's D call only, with no check against the DNA. TRBV21-1 is given as a pseudogene. The CDR3: CASSKAPRGGYNEQFF. The DNA of the CDR3 is TGTGCCAGCAGCAAAGCCCCCAGGGGAGGTTACAATGAGCAGTTCTTC.